This TCR beta chain was identified in a study of T cells in Graves' hyperthyroidism and ophthalmopathy. Overall study findings and caveats: Blood samples included most of the expanded thyroid clonotypes exceeding 0.001.

This clonotype was seen a handful of times. What it recognizes is unknown. A junction boundary mismatches the germline segment, possibly from a read error. There were TCR beta CDR3 regions amplified from RNA transcripts. Carried out on the TCR CDR3, a first-round RT-PCR used the HTBI primer set. TCRdb itself ran the multiplex PCR reads through MiXCR, one entry per CDR3 protein. The table has some 490,000 distinct CDR3 sequences, around a fifth seen once; the top ten hold approximately 49%. The germline V gene encodes CDR1 SGHVS and CDR2 FQNEAQ. The CDR3 contains 11 residues. Among ophthalmopathy patients, the Clinical Activity Score reached at least 3, the NOSPECS grade reached at least 4, and duration remained under 3 months. Uncontrolled infection, other autoimmune disease, pregnancy or lactation disqualified patients from enrolment.

The genes are TRBV7-8 and TRBJ2-1, with a tentative D call TRBD1 (6 bases). This clonotype was obtained from a woman aged 70-85 years with Graves' ophthalmopathy. The material sequenced was blood. The DNA of the CDR3 is TGTGCCAGCAGGCAGGGGAATGAGCAGTCCTTC. Protein: CASRQGNEQSF.